This T cell receptor beta chain was profiled in a study of neurological immune-mediated disorders (dated by TCRdb to between 2019 and 2020). Concerning the study at large: Among the 35 or so multiple sclerosis patients, relapsing-remitting MS was present in 31 and secondary progressive MS was present in 3. The study compared peripheral blood TCR-beta repertoires of HTLV-I-associated myelopathy (HAM/TSP) patients, multiple sclerosis patients and healthy controls using UMI-based sequencing. The cohort was made up of some 70 subjects, consisting of roughly 14 HAM/TSP patients, about 34 multiple sclerosis patients and 20 healthy controls. Longitudinal samples, technical triplicates and paired sorted CD4+ and CD8+ T-cell subsets, alongside PBMC samples, were included among the roughly 98 TCR-beta libraries.

Study-wide findings and limitations: TCR clonal expansion was highest in HAM/TSP patients and lowest in MS patients, with MS patients falling below even healthy controls. No clinical or MRI features were associated with the MS cluster, and the authors said that larger cohorts are needed. No identical CDR3 amino acid sequences were shared among expanded clones across subjects, suggesting private TCR-beta repertoires in all groups. In phylogenetic analysis, the repertoires of 18 of 34 MS patients grouped into a cluster of related CDR3 sequences, which suggests a possible signature at the repertoire level.

This clonotype was counted a few times. Its cognate antigen has yet to be identified. It has no much larger one-base neighbor in the sample; base qualities were not kept. V drops 0 bases and J drops 1 base, leaving 4 bases in between. From cysteine to phenylalanine, the CDR3 is 14 amino acids long. Just CDR3 DNA is preserved here, 42 bases in frame from base 1. For CDR1 and CDR2, the germline V gene (reference sequence) lists LNHDA and SQIVND. cDNA was synthesized by template-switch 5'RACE using a primer carrying a 10-nucleotide random unique molecular identifier by which each TCR transcript was tagged. Each sequencing run produced over 190 million TCR-beta sequences covering 15-18 subjects. Total RNA was extracted with the RNeasy kit. TCR-beta VDJ regions were amplified with primers for the TCR constant region and the 5'RACE anchor, using the KAPA Real-time Library Amplification kit. Sample indexes and Illumina adaptors were added in a first PCR, and a second PCR then increased library yield. After Ampure bead purification, the TCR product of roughly 650 bp was size-selected on a 2% E-gel SizeSelection system. Before pooling, libraries had their quality checked on a Bioanalyzer, their concentration measured with Qubit, and their quantity determined with the Kapa Library Quantification kit. Libraries were sequenced paired-end 2 x 150 bp on an Illumina HiSeq 2500. To increase sequence diversity, roughly 25-31% phiX was spiked into each library pool. The original pipeline was this. Quality-filtered reads were processed with the UMI-based MiGEC pipeline, which removed over 75% of raw TCR sequences during error correction. IMGT germline references were used for aligning VDJ genes, and each clonotype was defined as a unique CDR3 amino acid sequence together with its V-J genes. Clonal expansion, Shannon diversity, and CDR3 relatedness (CalcPairwiseDistances, ClusterSamples) were evaluated with VDJtools, and phylogenetic trees were built with CLCbio workbench. Using coefficient-of-variation modelling across technical triplicates, the study counted a clone as expanded if it had at least 8 unique UMIs. TCRdb reworked the public reads: Q25 trimming with fastp, MiXCR clone assembly, productive beta chains retained. Rows matching on CDR3 protein sequence are summarized as one entry with the most common DNA and genes. The V and J calls were not made by the authors but by TCRdb's processing. Within this sample are about 48,000 distinct CDR3 sequences, with approximately 5.8% of them counted one time only. 1.4% to 1.5% of the sample belongs to the ten largest clones.

For sorted-subset TCR libraries, 1 million sorted CD4+ or CD8+ T cells were used. Multiple sclerosis patients were enrolled in a US clinical protocol under which disease progression was evaluated by magnetic resonance imaging. PBMCs were separated from peripheral blood using Ficoll-Hypaque density gradient centrifugation and then cryopreserved in liquid nitrogen. Paired sorted CD4+ and CD8+ subsets came from healthy controls, HAM/TSP patients and MS patients. Sample: CD4+ T cells from blood. The V gene is TRBV19 and the J gene is TRBJ2-1; the D gene is not confidently resolved. The origin of this receptor is a woman aged 18 to 35 with multiple sclerosis. The CDR3 protein is CASSIEQSYNEQFF. The sequence in DNA is TGTGCCAGTAGTATAGAACAGTCCTACAATGAGCAGTTCTTC.